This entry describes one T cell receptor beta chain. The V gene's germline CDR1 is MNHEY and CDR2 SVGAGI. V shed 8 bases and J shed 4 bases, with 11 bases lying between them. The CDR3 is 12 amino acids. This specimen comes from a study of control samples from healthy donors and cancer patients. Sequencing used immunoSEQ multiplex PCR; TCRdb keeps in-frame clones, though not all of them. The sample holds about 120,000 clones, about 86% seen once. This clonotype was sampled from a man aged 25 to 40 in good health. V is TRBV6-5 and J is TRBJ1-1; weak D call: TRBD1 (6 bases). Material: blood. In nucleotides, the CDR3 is TGTGCCAGCTTTGCCAGGGGCACTGAAGCTTTCTTT. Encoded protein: CASFARGTEAFF.